This T cell receptor (beta chain) originates from a study of blood T cell repertoires in COVID-19 (dated by TCRdb to the early 2020s). Study-wide context: The collaborator samples originated in the United States, Italy and Spain and spanned the acute and convalescent phases of COVID-19. Deeply sampled blood TCRbeta repertoires from subjects exposed to, actively infected with, or recovered from COVID-19 were included in the dataset. The sample metadata nearly always contained a de-identified subject ID, COVID-19 status, age in years and sex. The samples were drawn from two sources: the first 160 participants of the ongoing ImmuneRACE study, and fewer than 1,500 subjects contributed by 6 global collaborators. A freely available public database, intended as a resource for researchers studying the immune response to SARS-CoV-2, is where the repertoires were released. The prospective study material was composed of cDNA or gDNA derived from T cells, B-cell-depleted T cells, or PBMCs. Where available, HLA class I and class II types were taken from metadata supplied by the sample provider and were not determined by assay-based typing. Summary of the overall study and its limitations: The quantity of clinical and demographic metadata differed by source and by participant and was supplied without curation.

Relative to germline, V is missing 4 bases and J is missing 1 base, with 10 bases of the junction outside any gene match. Per the germline V gene, KGHSH is the CDR1 and LQKENI is the CDR2. The CDR3 numbers 17 residues from cysteine through phenylalanine. Just the 51-base CDR3 DNA is kept, in frame starting at base 1. TCRbeta CDR3 regions were amplified from genomic DNA by means of the immunoSEQ Assay, a bias-controlled multiplex PCR. The authors processed their data as follows. The number of nucleated cells in each sample was estimated by amplification of reference gene primers within the assay. To quantify the absolute abundance of each unique TCRbeta CDR3 rearrangement, sequence reads were collapsed and filtered. For each sample, productive Simpson clonality was calculated as the square root of Simpson's diversity index across productive rearrangements. TCRdb took this table from immuneACCESS and kept in-frame rearrangements with V and J called. Such tables lack part of the clones; where checked against another copy, unresolved V genes explain under half of the gap, and the rest is unexplained. V, J and clone size reflect that table, while D and trimming were determined from the DNA. Within this sample are around 46,000 clones, with about 88% of them counted one time only. The ten largest clones capture around 5% of the sample.

Notes on this clone: Its recognized antigen is unknown. Within one base of it there is no much larger clone, and no base qualities were kept.

Each collaborating institution followed its own protocols to collect whole blood in K2EDTA tubes. For TCRbeta analysis, collaborators shipped samples as frozen whole blood, isolated PBMCs, or DNA extracted from either of those sample types. The chain is made from TRBV18 and TRBJ1-5, with 7 bases in between that match TRBD1. Sequenced sample: peripheral blood. The source is a man in his forties or fifties with active COVID-19. The DNA reads TGTGCCAGCTCACTTACAGGGGTTAGTGGGAGCAATCAGCCCCAGCATTTT. It translates to CASSLTGVSGSNQPQHF.